Following are 27 T cell receptor beta chains from one sample sequenced in a study of cytomegalovirus exposure and HLA in healthy donors (TCRdb year 2017). Libraries were prepared through the immunoSEQ multiplex PCR assay. This immuneACCESS table, as held by TCRdb, lists in-frame sequences with V and J called but not all clones. Of the missing ones, under half trace to an unresolved V gene in checked studies; the others have no known cause. The sample table contains about 400,000 clones; only one count was recorded for about nine tenths of them. The leading ten clones occupy under 0.95% of the sample. Sample: PBMCs. All receptors derive from a woman between 18 and 30 years old in good health and CMV-seronegative.

The V call is TRBV19, the J call TRBJ2-5; the D gene is possibly TRBD2 (6 bases). CDR1 and CDR2 (germline): LNHDA, SQIVND (reference sequence). The CDR3 runs 13 residues. Trimming removed 5 bases at V and 5 bases at J, with 12 bases between. CDR3 DNA sequence: TGTGCCAGTAGTGAAAGGGCGGGGGAGACCCAGTACTTC. It encodes CASSERAGETQYF.

Regarding this clone: Other DNA sequences in the sample encode the same CDR3. The chain carries TRBV11-2 and TRBJ2-1; 10 nucleotides agree with TRBD1. The germline CDR1 and CDR2 sequences are SGHAT and FQNNGV. V trimming: 5 bases; J trimming: 0 bases; junction bases outside the gene matches: 10. This CDR3 comprises 18 residues. The CDR3 region is CASSNPGQGRFSYNEQFF. The CDR3 nucleotides are TGTGCCAGCAGCAATCCGGGACAGGGGAGGTTCTCCTACAATGAGCAGTTCTTC.

This clone was observed a single time. V usage is TRBV28 and J usage is TRBJ1-1, with D maybe TRBD1 (6 bases). This CDR3 has 14 residues. Germline CDR1 reads MDHEN; CDR2 reads SYDVKM. V lost 6 bases and J lost 0, with 11 bases in between. CDR3 sequence reads: CASSRTALNTEAFF. In DNA form, the CDR3 reads TGTGCCAGCAGCCGGACAGCGCTGAACACTGAAGCTTTCTTT.

This sequence joins TRBV30 and TRBJ2-1; TRBD2 agrees at 8 bases. Germline V CDR1 and CDR2: GTSNPN, SVGIG (reference sequence). The ends lost 0 bases at V and 7 bases at J; junction bases unmatched: 5. CDR3 length: 14 amino acids. The CDR3 spells CAWSVVRGANEQFF. In nucleotides, the CDR3 is TGTGCCTGGAGTGTAGTGCGGGGGGCGAATGAGCAGTTCTTC.

On this clone: Within the sample, other DNA sequences also encode this same CDR3. The V gene is TRBV2, the J gene TRBJ1-5, with TRBD1 matching 7 bases. CDR3 length equals 14 residues. The J segment lost 0 bases and the V segment lost 7 bases, leaving 3 bases of the junction unmatched. Germline V gives CDR1 SNHLY, CDR2 FYNNEI. The chain's CDR3 is CASKGQNSNQPQHF. The CDR3, as DNA: TGTGCCAGCAAGGGACAGAATAGCAATCAGCCCCAGCATTTT.

The chain uses TRBV4-1 and TRBJ2-5; TRBD2 might be the D (6 bases). CDR1 and CDR2 (germline): MGHRA, YSYEKL. This CDR3 spans 15 amino acids. Trimming took off 0 bases at V and 6 bases at J, with 14 bases between the two ends. Here the CDR3 DNA reads TGCGCCAGCAGCCAAGATTCGCAGCGGGCCCAGACCCAGTACTTC. This gives the protein CASSQDSQRAQTQYF.

This chain connects TRBV10-1 to TRBJ2-3; the match to TRBD2 covers 8 bases. This CDR3 is 14 amino acids long. Germline CDR1 and CDR2: WNHNN and SYGVQD (reference sequence). The junction had 3 bases not matched to a gene; V was cut back by 6 bases and J by 1 base. This chain's CDR3 is CASRDSGGTDTQYF. DNA of the CDR3: TGCGCCAGCAGGGATAGCGGGGGCACAGATACGCAGTATTTT.

This clone was recorded only once. This chain uses TRBV30 with TRBJ1-2; no clear D. The V gene's germline CDR1 is GTSNPN and CDR2 SVGIG (reference sequence). CDR3 length: 11 residues. V lost 3 bases, J lost 3 bases, and 5 bases lay in between. The CDR3 is CAWREYYGYTF. CDR3 sequence (DNA): TGTGCCTGGAGAGAGTACTATGGCTACACCTTC.

V and J are TRBV6-6 and TRBJ2-1; TRBD2 matches 10 bases. The CDR3 has 14 residues. Trimming took 7 bases from V and 5 from J; bases not matched to a gene: 5. Germline-derived CDR1 and CDR2 are MNHNY and SVGAGI (reference sequence). This CDR3 is CASTTSGENNEQFF. DNA of the CDR3: TGTGCCAGCACCACTAGCGGGGAGAACAATGAGCAGTTCTTC.

In its sample, this clone was seen once. V gene TRBV2 combines with J gene TRBJ2-6; 7 bases map to TRBD2. In germline, CDR1 is SNHLY, CDR2 FYNNEI. The CDR3 spans 21 residues. V was pared by 6 bases and J by 0 bases, with 20 bases of the junction left unmatched. The CDR3 nucleotides read TGTGCCAGCAGCCACAGGCGGAGTAAACTAGCGATTCGCTCTGGGGCCAACGTCCTGACTTTC. This gives the protein CASSHRRSKLAIRSGANVLTF.

This CDR3 is CASSFSGRATYEQYF. The CDR3, as DNA: TGTGCCAGCAGTTTTAGCGGGAGAGCGACCTACGAGCAGTACTTC. V is TRBV27 and J is TRBJ2-7, with 9 bases matching TRBD2. Germline-derived CDR1 and CDR2 are MNHEY and SMNVEV (reference sequence). The J segment lost 2 bases and the V segment lost 3 bases, leaving 5 bases of the junction unmatched. The CDR3 runs to 15 residues.

The chain is built from TRBV2 and TRBJ2-1; TRBD2 agrees at 9 bases. V was pared by 6 bases and J by 4 bases, with 7 bases of the junction left unmatched. The CDR3 is 15 residues long. The germline gives CDR1 SNHLY, CDR2 FYNNEI. CDR3 DNA sequence: TGTGCCAGCAGCGCCGGGACTAGCAGATACAATGAGCAGTTCTTC. It specifies CASSAGTSRYNEQFF.

This rearrangement joins TRBV28 to TRBJ1-3; D uncertain. Germline V lookup: CDR1 MDHEN, CDR2 SYDVKM. The CDR3 has 14 amino acids. V lost 7 bases, J lost 0 bases, and 10 bases lay in between. The CDR3 sequence is CASTTWSSGNTIYF. CDR3 sequence (DNA): TGTGCCAGCACTACGTGGAGCTCTGGAAACACCATATATTTT.

CDR3 sequence reads: CAISESGTGLAEAFF. For the CDR3, the DNA is TGTGCCATCAGTGAGTCCGGGACAGGCCTCGCTGAAGCTTTCTTT. This sequence joins TRBV10-3 and TRBJ1-1; 8 nucleotides agree with TRBD1. CDR3 length equals 15 residues. The V gene's germline CDR1 is ENHRY and CDR2 SYGVKD. Losses at the gene ends were 0 bases for V and 6 bases for J; bases not matched to a gene: 6.

V gene TRBV19 combines with J gene TRBJ2-7; D is possibly TRBD2 (6 bases). Germline V CDR1 and CDR2: LNHDA, SQIVND (reference sequence). The CDR3 has 15 amino acids. V lost 5 bases to trimming and J lost 2 bases, with 16 bases between them. The CDR3 is CASSFRREVPYEQYF. Written as DNA, the CDR3 is TGTGCCAGTAGTTTCCGCAGGGAGGTCCCCTACGAGCAGTACTTC.

The chain couples TRBV7-6 to TRBJ2-1, with a weak D call TRBD2 (5 bases). Germline CDR1 reads SGHVS; CDR2 reads FNYEAQ. The V end was cut by 0 bases, the J end by 10 bases, with 10 bases between. CDR3 length equals 13 residues. This CDR3 reads CASSLARGGEQFF. CDR3 in DNA: TGTGCCAGCAGCTTAGCAAGAGGAGGCGAGCAGTTCTTC. The full variable domain, rest sourced from reference TRBV7-6 and TRBJ2-1, is GAGVSQSPRYKVTKRGQDVALRCDPISGHVSLYWYRQALGQGPEFLTYFNYEAQQDKSGLPNDRFSAERPEGSISTLTIQRTEQRDSAMYRCASSLARGGEQFFGPGTRLTVL.

J is TRBJ1-3 and V is TRBV5-1; no clear D. The CDR3 loop spans 16 amino acids. The germline V gene encodes CDR1 SGHRS and CDR2 YFSETQ. Trimming left V 0 bases short and J 0 bases short, with 10 bases between. The DNA for the CDR3 is TGCGCCAGCAGCTTGGGGCGGATAGTCTCTGGAAACACCATATATTTT. The encoded protein is CASSLGRIVSGNTIYF.

V and J are TRBV11-2 and TRBJ2-7, with 7 bases fitting TRBD2. The CDR3 totals 14 residues. V lost 3 bases and J lost 3; bases outside the gene matches: 5. Germline V gene data show CDR1 as SGHAT and CDR2 as FQNNGV. The CDR3 reads CASSFGTTHYEQYF. DNA of the CDR3: TGTGCCAGCAGCTTCGGGACTACTCACTACGAGCAGTACTTC. Full variable domain (remainder filled in from reference TRBV11-2 and TRBJ2-7): EAGVAQSPRYKIIEKRQSVAFWCNPISGHATLYWYQQILGQGPKLLIQFQNNGVVDDSQLPKDRFSAERLKGVDSTLKIQPAKLEDSAVYLCASSFGTTHYEQYFGPGTRLTVT.

The CDR3 region is CSVERDRASGYTF. The CDR3 DNA follows: TGCAGCGTTGAAAGAGACAGGGCTAGTGGCTACACCTTC. The chain has TRBV29-1 and TRBJ1-2; 7 bases align to TRBD1. The trim removed 2 bases at V and 7 bases at J, leaving 7 bases unmatched. Germline-derived CDR1 and CDR2 are SQVTM and ANQGSEA. The CDR3 has 13 residues.

The chain is built from TRBV6-5 and TRBJ1-1, with no clear D. Germline V lookup: CDR1 MNHEY, CDR2 SVGAGI. Trimming shortened V by 6 bases and J by 6 bases, and 17 bases separated the two germline ends. The CDR3 length is 14 residues. CDR3 region: CASSLRNLRAEAFF. CDR3 bases: TGTGCCAGCAGCCTCAGGAACTTGCGGGCTGAAGCTTTCTTT.

Of note for this clone: Other DNA sequences of this sample code for an identical CDR3. This chain links TRBV30 with TRBJ2-3; D uncertain. The CDR3 is made up of 15 amino acids. The germline V gene has CDR1 GTSNPN and CDR2 SVGIG (reference sequence). The germline V and J ends were trimmed by 0 bases and 0 bases, with 10 bases remaining between them. The CDR3 region has the DNA TGTGCCTGGAGTGTACTCTCTGCTAGCACAGATACGCAGTATTTT. This translates into CAWSVLSASTDTQYF.

With respect to this clone: Other DNA sequences in the sample encode the same CDR3. This chain uses TRBV27 with TRBJ1-6, with 7 nucleotides matching TRBD1. CDR1 is MNHEY, CDR2 SMNVEV, per germline (reference sequence). The trim removed 4 bases at V and 6 bases at J, leaving 3 bases unmatched. This CDR3 spans 14 amino acids. This CDR3 is CASSSGQSNSPLHF. CDR3 nucleotides: TGTGCCAGCAGTTCGGGACAGAGTAATTCACCCCTCCACTTT.

The chain joins TRBV15 to TRBJ1-4; D is unresolved. The CDR3 extends over 13 amino acids. The V end was cut by 3 bases, the J end by 4 bases, with 6 bases between. The germline CDR1 and CDR2 sequences are LNHNV and YYDKDF (reference sequence). CDR3 coding DNA: TGTGCCACCAGCAGGGCAGATAATGAAAAACTGTTTTTT. Translating gives CATSRADNEKLFF.

The chain joins TRBV2 to TRBJ1-6, with 7 bases aligning to TRBD1. This CDR3 is built from 14 residues. Germline-derived CDR1 and CDR2 are SNHLY and FYNNEI. The V and J ends lost 6 bases and 9 bases, in that order; junction bases with no gene match: 8. CDR3 sequence: CASRQGQSSSPLHF. The CDR3 nucleotides read TGTGCCAGCAGGCAGGGACAGTCAAGTTCACCCCTCCACTTT. Using reference TRBV2 and TRBJ1-6 for the parts outside the CDR3, the full variable domain is EPEVTQTPSHQVTQMGQEVILRCVPISNHLYFYWYRQILGQKVEFLVSFYNNEISEKSEIFDDQFSVERPDGSNFTLKIRSTKLEDSAMYFCASRQGQSSSPLHFGNGTRLTVT.

This chain links TRBV27 with TRBJ1-1, with a tentative D call TRBD1 (5 bases). CDR3 size: 11 residues. From germline, CDR1 is MNHEY and CDR2 SMNVEV (reference sequence). V shed 4 bases and J shed 7 bases, with 7 bases lying between them. The CDR3 reads CASSWGGEAFF. CDR3 sequence (DNA): TGTGCCAGCAGTTGGGGGGGTGAAGCTTTCTTT.

CDR3 amino acids: CASSEVLVAWEQYF. The DNA for the CDR3 is TGTGCCAGCAGTGAAGTACTTGTCGCGTGGGAGCAGTACTTC. V gene TRBV6-1 combines with J gene TRBJ2-7; D ambiguous. The CDR3 loop spans 14 amino acids. V was cut by 1 base and J by 7 bases, with 14 bases left in between. CDR1 is MNHNS and CDR2 is SASEGT in the germline V gene.

This clone was seen only once. The V call is TRBV25-1, the J call TRBJ2-3; D unresolved. CDR1 is MGHDK and CDR2 is SYGVNS in the germline V gene. Deletions cut 3 bases from V and 2 bases from J, with 18 bases between. The CDR3 totals 17 residues. CDR3 amino acids: CASSDRRPTPVTDTQYF. Written as DNA, the CDR3 is TGTGCCAGCAGTGATCGGCGACCGACACCAGTCACAGATACGCAGTATTTT.